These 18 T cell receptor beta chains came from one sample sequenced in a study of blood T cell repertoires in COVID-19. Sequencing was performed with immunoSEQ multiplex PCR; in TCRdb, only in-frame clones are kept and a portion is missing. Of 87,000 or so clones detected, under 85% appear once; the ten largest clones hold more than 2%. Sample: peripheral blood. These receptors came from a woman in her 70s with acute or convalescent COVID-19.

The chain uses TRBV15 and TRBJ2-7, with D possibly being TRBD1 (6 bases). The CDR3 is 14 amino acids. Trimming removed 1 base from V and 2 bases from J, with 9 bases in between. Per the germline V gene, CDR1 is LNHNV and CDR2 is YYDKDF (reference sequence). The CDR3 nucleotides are TGTGCCACCAGCAGAGCCCGACAGGCCTACGAGCAGTACTTC. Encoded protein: CATSRARQAYEQYF.

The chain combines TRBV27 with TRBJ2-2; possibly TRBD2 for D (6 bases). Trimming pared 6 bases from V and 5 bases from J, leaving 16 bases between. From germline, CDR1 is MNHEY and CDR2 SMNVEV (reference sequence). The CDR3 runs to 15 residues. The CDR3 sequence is CASRVGSTSTGELFF. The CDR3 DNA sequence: TGTGCCAGCAGAGTTGGTTCGACTAGTACCGGGGAGCTGTTTTTT.

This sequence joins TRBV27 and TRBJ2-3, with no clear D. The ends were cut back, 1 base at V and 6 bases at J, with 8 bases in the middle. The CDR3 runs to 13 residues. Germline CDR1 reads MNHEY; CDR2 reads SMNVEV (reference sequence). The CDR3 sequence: CASSLFLPDTQYF. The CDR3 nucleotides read TGTGCCAGCAGTTTATTTCTCCCCGATACGCAGTATTTT.

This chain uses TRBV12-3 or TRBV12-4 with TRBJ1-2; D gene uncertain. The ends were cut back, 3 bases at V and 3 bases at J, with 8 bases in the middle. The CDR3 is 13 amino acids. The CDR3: CASSLPADYGYTF. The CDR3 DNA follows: TGTGCCAGCAGTTTGCCAGCGGACTATGGCTACACCTTC.

CDR3 DNA: TGTGCCACCAGCAGAGGCCCCGCGGGGCAGTACGAGCAGTACTTC. It yields the protein CATSRGPAGQYEQYF. This chain joins TRBV15 and TRBJ2-7, with a weak D call TRBD2 (6 bases). Deletions cut 1 base from V and 4 bases from J, with 14 bases between. In germline, CDR1 is LNHNV, CDR2 YYDKDF (reference sequence). The CDR3 has 15 residues.

The CDR3, as DNA: TGCGCCAGCAGCCCCAACAGGGCCCTCGGGGAGGCTTTCTTT. Protein: CASSPNRALGEAFF. The gene calls are TRBV10-1 and TRBJ1-1; D perhaps matches TRBD1 (6 bases). The germline CDR1 and CDR2 sequences are WNHNN and SYGVQD (reference sequence). The CDR3 loop spans 14 amino acids. The ends were cut back, 6 bases at V and 11 bases at J, with 22 bases in the middle.

CDR3 DNA sequence: TGTGCCAGCAGCTTCACTGGGGCCAACGTCCTGACTTTC. Translation gives CASSFTGANVLTF. The rearrangement links TRBV7-8 to TRBJ2-6; no clear D. Looked up from germline, CDR1 is SGHVS and CDR2 is FQNEAQ. The CDR3 has 13 residues. V was cut by 3 bases and J by 2 bases, with 2 bases left in between.

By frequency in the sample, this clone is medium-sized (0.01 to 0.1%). CDR3 amino acids: CASSFGGGERSYEQYF. The CDR3 DNA reads TGTGCCAGCAGCTTCGGAGGGGGGGAACGTTCCTACGAGCAGTACTTC. The chain has TRBV14 and TRBJ2-7, with D possibly matching TRBD2 (7 bases). Germline V CDR1 and CDR2: SGHDN, FVKESK. This CDR3 comprises 16 residues. Trimming left V 5 bases short and J 1 base short, with 18 bases between.

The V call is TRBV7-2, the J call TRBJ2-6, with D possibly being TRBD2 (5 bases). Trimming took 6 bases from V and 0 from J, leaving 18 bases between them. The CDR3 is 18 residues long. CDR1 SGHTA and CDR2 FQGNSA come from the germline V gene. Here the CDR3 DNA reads TGTGCCAGCAGATCCAGACCGAGGGTACTCTCTGGGGCCAACGTCCTGACTTTC. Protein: CASRSRPRVLSGANVLTF.

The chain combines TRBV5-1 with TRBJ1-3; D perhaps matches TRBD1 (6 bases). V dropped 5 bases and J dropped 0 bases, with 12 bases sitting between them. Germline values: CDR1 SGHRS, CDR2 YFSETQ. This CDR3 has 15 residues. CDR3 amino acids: CASRQGPSSGNTIYF. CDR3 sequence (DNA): TGCGCCAGCAGACAGGGCCCTAGCTCTGGAAACACCATATATTTT. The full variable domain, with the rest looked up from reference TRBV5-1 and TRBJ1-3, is KAGVTQTPRYLIKTRGQQVTLSCSPISGHRSVSWYQQTPGQGLQFLFEYFSETQRNKGNFPGRFSGRQFSNSRSEMNVSTLELGDSALYLCASRQGPSSGNTIYFGEGSWLTVV.

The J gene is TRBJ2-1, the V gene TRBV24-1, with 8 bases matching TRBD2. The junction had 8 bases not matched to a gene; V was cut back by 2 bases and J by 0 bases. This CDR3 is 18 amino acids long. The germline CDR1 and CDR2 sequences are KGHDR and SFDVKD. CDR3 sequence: CATSDSSGGRSSYNEQFF. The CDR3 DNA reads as TGTGCCACCAGTGATTCCAGCGGGGGCAGGAGCTCCTACAATGAGCAGTTCTTC.

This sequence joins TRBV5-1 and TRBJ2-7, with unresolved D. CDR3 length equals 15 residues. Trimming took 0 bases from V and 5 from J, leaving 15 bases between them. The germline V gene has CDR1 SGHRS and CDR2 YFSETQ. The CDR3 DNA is TGCGCCAGCAGCTTGGTGGCTGGGCCCTACGACGAGCAGTACTTC. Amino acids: CASSLVAGPYDEQYF. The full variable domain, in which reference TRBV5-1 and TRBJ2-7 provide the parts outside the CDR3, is KAGVTQTPRYLIKTRGQQVTLSCSPISGHRSVSWYQQTPGQGLQFLFEYFSETQRNKGNFPGRFSGRQFSNSRSEMNVSTLELGDSALYLCASSLVAGPYDEQYFGPGTRLTVT.

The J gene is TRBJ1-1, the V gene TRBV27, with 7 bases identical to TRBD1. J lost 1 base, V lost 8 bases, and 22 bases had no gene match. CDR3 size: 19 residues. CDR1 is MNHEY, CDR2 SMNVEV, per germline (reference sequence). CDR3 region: CASFDRDASGWKTNTEAFF. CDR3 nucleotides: TGTGCCAGCTTCGACAGGGATGCTTCGGGGTGGAAGACGAACACTGAAGCTTTCTTT.

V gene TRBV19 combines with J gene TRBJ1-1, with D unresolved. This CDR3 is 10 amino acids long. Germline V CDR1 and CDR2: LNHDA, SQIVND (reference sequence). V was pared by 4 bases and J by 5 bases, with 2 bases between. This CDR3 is CASSTTEAFF. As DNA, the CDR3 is TGTGCCAGTAGTACGACTGAAGCTTTCTTT.

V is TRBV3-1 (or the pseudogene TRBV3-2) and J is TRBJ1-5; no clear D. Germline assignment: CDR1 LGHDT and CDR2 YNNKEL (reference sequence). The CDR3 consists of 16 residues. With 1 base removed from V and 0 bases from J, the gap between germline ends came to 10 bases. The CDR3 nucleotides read TGTGCCAGCAGCCAAGGAACACCTTATAGCAATCAGCCCCAGCATTTT. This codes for CASSQGTPYSNQPQHF.

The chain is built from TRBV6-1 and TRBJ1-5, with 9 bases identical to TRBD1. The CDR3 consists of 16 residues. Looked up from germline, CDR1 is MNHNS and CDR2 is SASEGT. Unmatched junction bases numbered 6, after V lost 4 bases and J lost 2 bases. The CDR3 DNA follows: TGTGCCAGCAGTGGGGACAGGGAATTGGGCAATCAGCCCCAGCATTTT. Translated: CASSGDRELGNQPQHF.

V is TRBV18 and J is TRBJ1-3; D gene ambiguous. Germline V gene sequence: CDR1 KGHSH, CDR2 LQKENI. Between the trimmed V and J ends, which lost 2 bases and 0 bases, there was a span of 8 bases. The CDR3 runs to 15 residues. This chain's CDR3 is CASSPSAISGNTIYF. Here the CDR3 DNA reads TGTGCCAGCTCACCAAGCGCGATCTCTGGAAACACCATATATTTT.

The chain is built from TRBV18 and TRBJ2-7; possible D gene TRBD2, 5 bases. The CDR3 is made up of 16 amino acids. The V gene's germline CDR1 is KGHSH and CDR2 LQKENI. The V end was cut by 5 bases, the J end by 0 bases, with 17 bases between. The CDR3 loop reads CASSSLGGSDSYEQYF. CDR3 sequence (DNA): TGTGCCAGCTCATCCCTTGGCGGGTCGGACTCCTACGAGCAGTACTTC.